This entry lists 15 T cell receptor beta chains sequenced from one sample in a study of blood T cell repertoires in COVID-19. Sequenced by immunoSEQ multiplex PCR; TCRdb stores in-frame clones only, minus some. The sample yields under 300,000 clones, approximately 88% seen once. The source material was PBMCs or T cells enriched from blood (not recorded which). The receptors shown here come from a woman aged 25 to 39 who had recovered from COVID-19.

The CDR3 loop reads CASSPKDRASGVGNIQYF. The DNA for the CDR3 is TGCGCCAGCAGCCCTAAAGACAGGGCCTCGGGTGTCGGAAACATTCAGTACTTC. V is TRBV5-1 and J is TRBJ2-4, with TRBD1 matching over 7 bases. Trimming at V came to 4 bases and at J to 6 bases, leaving 19 bases not matched to a gene. In germline, CDR1 is SGHRS, CDR2 YFSETQ. The CDR3 contains 18 residues.

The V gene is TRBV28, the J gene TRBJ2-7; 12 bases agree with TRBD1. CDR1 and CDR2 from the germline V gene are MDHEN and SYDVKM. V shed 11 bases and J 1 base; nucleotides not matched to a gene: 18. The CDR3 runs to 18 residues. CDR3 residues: CASTGSGQGAEESYEQYF. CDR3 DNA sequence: TGTGCCTCCACCGGCTCGGGACAGGGGGCGGAAGAATCCTACGAGCAGTACTTC.

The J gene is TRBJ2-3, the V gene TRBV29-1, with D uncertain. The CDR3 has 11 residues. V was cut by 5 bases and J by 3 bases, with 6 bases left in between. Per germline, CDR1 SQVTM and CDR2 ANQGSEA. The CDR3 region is CSVTGTDTQYF. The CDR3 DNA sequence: TGCAGCGTTACGGGTACAGATACGCAGTATTTT.

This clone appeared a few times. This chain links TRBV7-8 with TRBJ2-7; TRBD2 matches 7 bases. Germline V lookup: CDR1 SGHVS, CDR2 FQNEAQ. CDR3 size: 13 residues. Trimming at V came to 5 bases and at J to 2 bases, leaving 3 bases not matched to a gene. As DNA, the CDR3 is TGTGCCAGCAGCGACCTAGCGGCCTACGAGCAGTACTTC. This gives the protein CASSDLAAYEQYF.

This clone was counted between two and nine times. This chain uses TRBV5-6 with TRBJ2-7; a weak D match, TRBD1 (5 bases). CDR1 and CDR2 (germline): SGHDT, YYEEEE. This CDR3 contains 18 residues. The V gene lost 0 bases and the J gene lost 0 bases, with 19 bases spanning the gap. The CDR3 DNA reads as TGTGCCAGCAGCTTGGTTTTCGGCGGACCAGGGTACTCCTACGAGCAGTACTTC. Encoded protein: CASSLVFGGPGYSYEQYF.

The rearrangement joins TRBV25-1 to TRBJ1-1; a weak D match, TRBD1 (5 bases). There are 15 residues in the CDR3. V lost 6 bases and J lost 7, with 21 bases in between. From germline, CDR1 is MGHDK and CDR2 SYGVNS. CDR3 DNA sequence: TGTGCCAGCAGGCCTGAGTCTTGGGCAGGGATTGAAGCTTTCTTT. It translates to CASRPESWAGIEAFF. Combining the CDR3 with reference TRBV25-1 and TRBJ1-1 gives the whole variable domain EADIYQTPRYLVIGTGKKITLECSQTMGHDKMYWYQQDPGMELHLIHYSYGVNSTEKGDLSSESTVSRIRTEHFPLTLESARPSHTSQYLCASRPESWAGIEAFFGQGTRLTVV.

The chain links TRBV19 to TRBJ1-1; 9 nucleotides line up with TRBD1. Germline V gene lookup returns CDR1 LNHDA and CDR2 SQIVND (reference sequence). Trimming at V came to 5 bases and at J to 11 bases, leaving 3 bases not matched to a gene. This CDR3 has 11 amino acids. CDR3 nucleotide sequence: TGTGCCAGTAGTGCGGGGACAGGGGCTTTCTTT. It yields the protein CASSAGTGAFF.

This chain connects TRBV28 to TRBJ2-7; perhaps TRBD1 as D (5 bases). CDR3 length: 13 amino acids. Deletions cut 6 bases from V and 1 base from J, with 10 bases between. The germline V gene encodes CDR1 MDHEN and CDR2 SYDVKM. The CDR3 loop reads CASSAGQSYEQYF. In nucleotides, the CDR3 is TGTGCCAGCAGCGCAGGGCAGTCCTACGAGCAGTACTTC.

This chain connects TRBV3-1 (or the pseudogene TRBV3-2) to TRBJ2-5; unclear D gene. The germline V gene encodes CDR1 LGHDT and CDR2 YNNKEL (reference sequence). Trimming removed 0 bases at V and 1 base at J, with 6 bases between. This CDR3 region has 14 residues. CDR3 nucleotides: TGTGCCAGCAGCCAAGAGAATAGCCAAGAGACCCAGTACTTC. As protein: CASSQENSQETQYF.

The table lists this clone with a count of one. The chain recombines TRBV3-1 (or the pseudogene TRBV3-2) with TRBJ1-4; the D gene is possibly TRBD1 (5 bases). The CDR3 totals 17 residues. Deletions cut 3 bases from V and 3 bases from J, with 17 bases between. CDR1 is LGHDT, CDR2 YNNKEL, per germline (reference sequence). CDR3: CASSHPRGGAANEKLFF. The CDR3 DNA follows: TGTGCCAGCAGCCACCCTAGGGGAGGGGCGGCTAATGAAAAACTGTTTTTT.

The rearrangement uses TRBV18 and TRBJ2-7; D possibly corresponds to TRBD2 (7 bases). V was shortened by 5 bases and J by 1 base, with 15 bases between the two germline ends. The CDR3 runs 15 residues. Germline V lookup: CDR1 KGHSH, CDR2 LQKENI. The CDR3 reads CASSSSGGASYEQYF. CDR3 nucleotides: TGTGCCAGCTCATCCTCGGGGGGCGCATCCTACGAGCAGTACTTC.

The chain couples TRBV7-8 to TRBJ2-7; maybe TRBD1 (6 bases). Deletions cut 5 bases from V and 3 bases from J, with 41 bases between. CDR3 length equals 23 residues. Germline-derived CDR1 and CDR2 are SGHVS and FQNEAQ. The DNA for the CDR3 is TGTGCCAGCAGCCTCCAAACACTCGCGTCTCCCGTTTTCCCGGGACAAGGGAACTACGAGCAGTACTTC. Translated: CASSLQTLASPVFPGQGNYEQYF.

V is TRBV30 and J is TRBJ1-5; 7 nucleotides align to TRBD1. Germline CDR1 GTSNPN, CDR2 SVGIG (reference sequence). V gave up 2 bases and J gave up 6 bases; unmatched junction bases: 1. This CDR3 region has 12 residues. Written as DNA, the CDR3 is TGTGCCTGGAGTCAGGGGGGTCAGCCCCAGCATTTT. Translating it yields CAWSQGGQPQHF.

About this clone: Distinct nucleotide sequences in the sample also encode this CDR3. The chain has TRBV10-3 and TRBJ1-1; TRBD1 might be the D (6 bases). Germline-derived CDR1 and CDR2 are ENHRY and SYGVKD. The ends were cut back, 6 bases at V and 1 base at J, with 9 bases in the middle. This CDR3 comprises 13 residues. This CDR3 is CAIRTGGNTEAFF. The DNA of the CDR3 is TGTGCCATCAGGACAGGTGGGAACACTGAAGCTTTCTTT.

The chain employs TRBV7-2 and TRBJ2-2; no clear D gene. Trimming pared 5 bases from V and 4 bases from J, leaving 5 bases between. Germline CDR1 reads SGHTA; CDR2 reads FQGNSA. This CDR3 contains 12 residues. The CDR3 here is CASSTSTGELFF. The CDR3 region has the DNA TGTGCCAGCAGCACGAGCACCGGGGAGCTGTTTTTT.